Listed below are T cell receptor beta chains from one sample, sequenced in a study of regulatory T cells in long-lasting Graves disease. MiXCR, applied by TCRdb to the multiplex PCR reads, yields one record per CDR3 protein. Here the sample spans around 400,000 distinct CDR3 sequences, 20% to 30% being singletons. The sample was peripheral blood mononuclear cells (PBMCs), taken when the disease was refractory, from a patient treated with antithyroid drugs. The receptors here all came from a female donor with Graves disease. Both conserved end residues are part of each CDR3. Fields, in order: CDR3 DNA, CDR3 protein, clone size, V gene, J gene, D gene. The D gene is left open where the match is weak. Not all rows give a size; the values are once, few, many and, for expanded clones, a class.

cdr3_nt: TGCAGTGCTAGTCAGGGTAGCCAGCCCCAGCATTTT
cdr3_aa: CSASQGSQPQHF
clone_size: many
v_call: TRBV20-1
j_call: TRBJ1-5
d_call: .

cdr3_nt: TGTGCCAGCAGCCCTTCTAGGGGGATCTACGAGCAGTACTTC
cdr3_aa: CASSPSRGIYEQYF
clone_size: many
v_call: TRBV28
j_call: TRBJ2-7
d_call: .

cdr3_nt: TGTGCCAGCAGTGAGGAAGGACTAGCGGGAGGATCTGGCACCGGGGAGCTGTTTTTT
cdr3_aa: CASSEEGLAGGSGTGELFF
clone_size: .
v_call: TRBV6-1
j_call: TRBJ2-2
d_call: TRBD2

cdr3_nt: TGTGCCAGCAGTTCCCACCCCGCCCGCTACGAGCAGTACTTC
cdr3_aa: CASSSHPARYEQYF
clone_size: many
v_call: TRBV28
j_call: TRBJ2-7
d_call: .

cdr3_nt: TGTGCCAGCAGCTTAAATATTATGAACACTGAAGCTTTCTTT
cdr3_aa: CASSLNIMNTEAFF
clone_size: few
v_call: TRBV28
j_call: TRBJ1-1
d_call: .

cdr3_nt: TGTGCCAGCAGTGGACAGGGGGCAGGAACTGAAGCTTTCTTT
cdr3_aa: CASSGQGAGTEAFF
clone_size: .
v_call: TRBV2
j_call: TRBJ1-1
d_call: TRBD1

cdr3_nt: TGTGCCACCCGGGCTGGCGGGGGAGAAGGATCCTACAATGAGCAGTTCTTC
cdr3_aa: CATRAGGGEGSYNEQFF
clone_size: .
v_call: TRBV12-3/TRBV12-4
j_call: TRBJ2-1
d_call: TRBD2

cdr3_nt: TGCAGTGCTACCCCAGGAAACACCATATATTTT
cdr3_aa: CSATPGNTIYF
clone_size: many
v_call: TRBV20-1
j_call: TRBJ1-3
d_call: .

cdr3_nt: TGCAGTGCTACAACGGAGGGCGAGCAGTACTTC
cdr3_aa: CSATTEGEQYF
clone_size: .
v_call: TRBV20-1
j_call: TRBJ2-7
d_call: .

cdr3_nt: TGTGCTTCACAGGTACAGATGAACACTGAAGCTTTCTTT
cdr3_aa: CASQVQMNTEAFF
clone_size: few
v_call: TRBV10-3
j_call: TRBJ1-1
d_call: .

cdr3_nt: TGTGCCAGCAGCTTGAGGACAGAAAAAACCGGGGAGCTGTTTTTT
cdr3_aa: CASSLRTEKTGELFF
clone_size: .
v_call: TRBV7-9
j_call: TRBJ2-2
d_call: .

cdr3_nt: TGTGCCAGCAGTGTGGCGGGTGCTGGAAACACCATATATTTT
cdr3_aa: CASSVAGAGNTIYF
clone_size: .
v_call: TRBV6-1
j_call: TRBJ1-3
d_call: .

cdr3_nt: TGTGCCAGCAGCGCCAGACAGGGTGTCACAGATACGCAGTATTTT
cdr3_aa: CASSARQGVTDTQYF
clone_size: .
v_call: TRBV7-8
j_call: TRBJ2-3
d_call: TRBD1

cdr3_nt: TGTGCCAGCAGTTTGGGGCTAGCGGGAAAGAATGAGCAGTTCTTC
cdr3_aa: CASSLGLAGKNEQFF
clone_size: .
v_call: TRBV28
j_call: TRBJ2-1
d_call: TRBD2

cdr3_nt: TGTGCCAGCAGTCCGACAGGGGGAAGTACTGAAGCTTTCTTT
cdr3_aa: CASSPTGGSTEAFF
clone_size: many
v_call: TRBV2
j_call: TRBJ1-1
d_call: TRBD1

cdr3_nt: TGTGCCAGCAGCGTCACCCACGGGGGAGGTGAAGCTTTCTTT
cdr3_aa: CASSVTHGGGEAFF
clone_size: .
v_call: TRBV9
j_call: TRBJ1-1
d_call: .

cdr3_nt: TGTGCCAGCAGTGACAGGACGTCGCACGGGGAGCTGTTTTTT
cdr3_aa: CASSDRTSHGELFF
clone_size: many
v_call: TRBV2
j_call: TRBJ2-2
d_call: .

cdr3_nt: TGTGCCAGCAGTCCAGGGGTGGCCACTGAAGCTTTCTTT
cdr3_aa: CASSPGVATEAFF
clone_size: .
v_call: TRBV6-1
j_call: TRBJ1-1
d_call: .